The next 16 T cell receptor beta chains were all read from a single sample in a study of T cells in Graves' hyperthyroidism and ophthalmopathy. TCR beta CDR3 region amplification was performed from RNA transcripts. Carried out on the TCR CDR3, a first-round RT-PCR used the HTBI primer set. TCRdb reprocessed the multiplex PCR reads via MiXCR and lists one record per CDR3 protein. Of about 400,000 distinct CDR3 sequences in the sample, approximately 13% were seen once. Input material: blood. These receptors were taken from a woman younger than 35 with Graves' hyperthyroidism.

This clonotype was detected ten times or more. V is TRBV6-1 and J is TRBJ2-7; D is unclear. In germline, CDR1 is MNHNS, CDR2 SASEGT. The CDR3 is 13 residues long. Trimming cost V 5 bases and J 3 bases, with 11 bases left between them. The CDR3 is CASSFRRNYEQYF. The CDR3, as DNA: TGTGCCAGCAGTTTTAGGAGAAACTACGAGCAGTACTTC.

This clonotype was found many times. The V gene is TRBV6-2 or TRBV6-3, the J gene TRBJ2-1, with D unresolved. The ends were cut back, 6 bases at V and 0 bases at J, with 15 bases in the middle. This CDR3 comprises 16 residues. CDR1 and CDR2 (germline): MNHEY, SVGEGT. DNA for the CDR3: TGTGCCAGCAGCCCAATGTTGACTCTCTCCTACAATGAGCAGTTCTTC. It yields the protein CASSPMLTLSYNEQFF.

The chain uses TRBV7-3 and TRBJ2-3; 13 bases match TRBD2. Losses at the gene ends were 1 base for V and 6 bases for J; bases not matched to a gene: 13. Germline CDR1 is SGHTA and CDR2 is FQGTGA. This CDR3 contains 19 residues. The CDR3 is CASSLRVLTSGGAPDTQYF. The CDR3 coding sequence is TGTGCCAGCAGCTTAAGGGTCCTAACTAGCGGGGGGGCCCCGGATACGCAGTATTTT.

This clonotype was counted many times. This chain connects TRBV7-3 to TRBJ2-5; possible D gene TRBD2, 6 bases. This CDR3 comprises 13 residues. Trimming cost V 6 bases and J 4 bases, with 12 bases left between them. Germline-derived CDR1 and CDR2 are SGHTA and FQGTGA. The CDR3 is CASSLGLLETQYF. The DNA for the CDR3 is TGTGCCAGCAGTCTAGGACTATTAGAGACCCAGTACTTC.

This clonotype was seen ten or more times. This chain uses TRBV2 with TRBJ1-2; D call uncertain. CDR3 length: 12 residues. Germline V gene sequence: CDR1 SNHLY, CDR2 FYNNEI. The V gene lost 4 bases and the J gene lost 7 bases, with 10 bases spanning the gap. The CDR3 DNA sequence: TGTGCCAGCAGTGGAGCACGAATTGGCTACACCTTC. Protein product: CASSGARIGYTF.

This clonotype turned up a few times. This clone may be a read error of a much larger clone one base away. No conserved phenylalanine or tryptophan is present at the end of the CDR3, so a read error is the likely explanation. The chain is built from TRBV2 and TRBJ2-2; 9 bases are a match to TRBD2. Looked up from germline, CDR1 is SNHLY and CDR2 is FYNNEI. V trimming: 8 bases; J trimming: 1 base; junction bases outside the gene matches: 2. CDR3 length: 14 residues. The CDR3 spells CASRLAENTGELFS. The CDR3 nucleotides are TGTGCCAGCCGACTAGCGGAGAACACCGGGGAGCTGTTTTCT.

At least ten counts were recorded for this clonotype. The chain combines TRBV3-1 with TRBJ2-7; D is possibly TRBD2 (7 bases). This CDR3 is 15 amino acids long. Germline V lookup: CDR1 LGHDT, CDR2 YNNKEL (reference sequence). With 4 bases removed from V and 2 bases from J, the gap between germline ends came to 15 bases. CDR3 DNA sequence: TGTGCCAGCAGCCGCGAGGGGGGGAAAACCTACGAGCAGTACTTC. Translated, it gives CASSREGGKTYEQYF.

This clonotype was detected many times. The CDR3 DNA follows: TGTGCCAGTAGTATTCAGCCGCGGCAGATGAGCTACACCTTC. Translating gives CASSIQPRQMSYTF. The rearrangement links TRBV19 to TRBJ1-2; D not resolved. CDR1 is LNHDA and CDR2 is SQIVND in the germline V gene (reference sequence). CDR3 size: 14 residues. Trimming shortened V by 3 bases and J by 9 bases, and 17 bases separated the two germline ends.

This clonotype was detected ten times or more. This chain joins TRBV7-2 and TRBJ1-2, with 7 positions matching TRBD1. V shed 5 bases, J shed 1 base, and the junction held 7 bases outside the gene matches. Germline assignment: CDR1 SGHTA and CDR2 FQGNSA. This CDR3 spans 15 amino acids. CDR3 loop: CASSPTGELNYGYTF. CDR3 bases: TGTGCCAGCAGCCCAACAGGGGAACTTAACTATGGCTACACCTTC.

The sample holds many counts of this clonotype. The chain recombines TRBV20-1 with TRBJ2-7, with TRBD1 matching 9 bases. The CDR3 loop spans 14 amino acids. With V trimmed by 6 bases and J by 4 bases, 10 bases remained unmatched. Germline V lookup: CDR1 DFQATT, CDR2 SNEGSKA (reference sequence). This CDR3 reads CSANRGRYPYEQYF. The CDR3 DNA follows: TGCAGTGCAAACAGGGGGCGATACCCATACGAGCAGTACTTC.

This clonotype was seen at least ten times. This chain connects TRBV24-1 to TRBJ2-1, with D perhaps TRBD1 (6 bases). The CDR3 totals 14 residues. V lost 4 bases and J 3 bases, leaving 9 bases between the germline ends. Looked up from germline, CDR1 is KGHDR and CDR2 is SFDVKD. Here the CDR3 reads CATSDTDSYNEQFF. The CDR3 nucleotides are TGTGCCACCAGTGACACGGACAGCTACAATGAGCAGTTCTTC.

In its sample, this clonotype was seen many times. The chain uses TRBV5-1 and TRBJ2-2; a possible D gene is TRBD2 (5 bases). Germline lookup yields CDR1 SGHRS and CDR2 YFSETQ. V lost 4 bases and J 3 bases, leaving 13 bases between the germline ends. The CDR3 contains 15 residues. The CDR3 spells CASSPGTIHTGELFF. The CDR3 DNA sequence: TGCGCCAGCAGCCCGGGAACAATACACACCGGGGAGCTGTTTTTT.

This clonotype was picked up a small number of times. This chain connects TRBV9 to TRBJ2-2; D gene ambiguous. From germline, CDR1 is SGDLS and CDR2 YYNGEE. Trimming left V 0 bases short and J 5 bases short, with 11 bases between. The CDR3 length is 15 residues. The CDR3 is CASSVATVGTGELFF. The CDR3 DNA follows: TGTGCCAGCAGCGTAGCTACGGTGGGGACCGGGGAGCTGTTTTTT.

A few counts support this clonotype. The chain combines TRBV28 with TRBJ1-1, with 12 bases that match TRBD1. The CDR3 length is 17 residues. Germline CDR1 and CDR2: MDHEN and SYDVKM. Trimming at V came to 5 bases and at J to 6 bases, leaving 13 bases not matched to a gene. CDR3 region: CASSPGTGGDLAAEAFF. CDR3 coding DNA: TGTGCCAGCAGTCCCGGGACAGGGGGCGATTTGGCGGCTGAAGCTTTCTTT.

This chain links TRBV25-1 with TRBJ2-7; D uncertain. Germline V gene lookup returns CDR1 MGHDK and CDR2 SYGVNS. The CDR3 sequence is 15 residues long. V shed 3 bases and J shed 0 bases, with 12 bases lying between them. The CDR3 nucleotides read TGTGCCAGCAGTGATAGTGGACGGTTCTCCTACGAGCAGTACTTC. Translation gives CASSDSGRFSYEQYF.

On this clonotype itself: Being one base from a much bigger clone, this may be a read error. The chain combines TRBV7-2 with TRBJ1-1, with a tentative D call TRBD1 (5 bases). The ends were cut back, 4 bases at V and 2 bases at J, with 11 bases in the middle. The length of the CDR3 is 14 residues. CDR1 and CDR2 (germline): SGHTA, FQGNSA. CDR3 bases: TGTGCCAGCAGCTCCTGGGACGCCAACACTGAAGCTTTCTTT. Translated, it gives CASSSWDANTEAFF.